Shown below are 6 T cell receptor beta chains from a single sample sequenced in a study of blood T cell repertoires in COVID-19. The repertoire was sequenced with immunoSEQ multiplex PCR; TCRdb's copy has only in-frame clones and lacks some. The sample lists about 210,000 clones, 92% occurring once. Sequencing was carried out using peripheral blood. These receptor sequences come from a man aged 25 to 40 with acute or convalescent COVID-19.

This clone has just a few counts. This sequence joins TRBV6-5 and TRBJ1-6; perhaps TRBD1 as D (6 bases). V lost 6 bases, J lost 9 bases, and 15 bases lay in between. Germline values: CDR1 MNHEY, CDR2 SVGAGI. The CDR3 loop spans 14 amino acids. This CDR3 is CASSDRWSTSPLHF. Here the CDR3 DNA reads TGTGCCAGCAGCGACAGGTGGTCCACTTCACCCCTCCACTTT.

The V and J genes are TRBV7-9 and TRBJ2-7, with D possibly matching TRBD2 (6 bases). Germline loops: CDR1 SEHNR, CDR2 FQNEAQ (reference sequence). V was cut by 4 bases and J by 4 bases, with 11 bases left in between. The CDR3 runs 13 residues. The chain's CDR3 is CASSSGGRYEQYF. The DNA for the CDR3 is TGTGCCAGCAGCTCCGGAGGGCGGTACGAGCAGTACTTC.

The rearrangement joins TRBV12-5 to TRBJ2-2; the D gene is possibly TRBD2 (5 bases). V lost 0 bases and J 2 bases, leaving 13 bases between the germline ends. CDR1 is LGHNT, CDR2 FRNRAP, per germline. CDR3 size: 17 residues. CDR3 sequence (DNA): TGTGCTAGTGGTTTGGTTCTCGGGGTGATAAACACCGGGGAGCTGTTTTTT. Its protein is CASGLVLGVINTGELFF.

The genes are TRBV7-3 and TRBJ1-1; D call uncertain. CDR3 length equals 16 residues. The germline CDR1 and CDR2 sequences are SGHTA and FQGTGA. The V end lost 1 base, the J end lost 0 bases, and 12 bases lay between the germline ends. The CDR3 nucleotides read TGTGCCAGCAGCTTAAATGTCGGTCAACTGAACACTGAAGCTTTCTTT. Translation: CASSLNVGQLNTEAFF.

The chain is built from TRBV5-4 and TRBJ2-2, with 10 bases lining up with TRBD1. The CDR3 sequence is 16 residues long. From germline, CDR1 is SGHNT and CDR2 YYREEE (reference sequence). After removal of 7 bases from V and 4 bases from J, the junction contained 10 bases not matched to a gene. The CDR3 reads CASSKPGQGFTGELFF. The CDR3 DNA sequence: TGTGCCAGCTCTAAACCGGGACAGGGGTTCACCGGGGAGCTGTTTTTT.

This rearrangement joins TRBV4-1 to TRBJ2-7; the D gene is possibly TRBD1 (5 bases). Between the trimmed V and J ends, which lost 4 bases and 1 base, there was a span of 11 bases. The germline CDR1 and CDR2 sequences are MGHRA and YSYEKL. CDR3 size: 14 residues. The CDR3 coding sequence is TGCGCCAGCAGCCGAACGCAGGGTTCCTACGAGCAGTACTTC. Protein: CASSRTQGSYEQYF.